One T cell receptor beta chain is described in this entry. The time point is: patch test 1, 2 weeks after DPC sensitization. The treatment here: therapeutic diphenylcyclopropenone sensitization with weekly scalp DPC. This record comes from a study of human T cells and chemical hapten exposure. Germline-derived CDR1 and CDR2 are DFQATT and SNEGSKA (reference sequence). Trimming pared 6 bases from V and 0 bases from J, leaving 12 bases between. CDR3 size: 14 residues. TCRdb analysed the RACE reads with MiXCR anew, one entry per CDR3 protein. The table has 84,000 or so distinct CDR3 sequences, 10% to 13% seen once.

The sequencing here drew on whole blood, taken in connection with sensitization to the hapten diphenylcyclopropenone (DPC). The sequence was obtained from a man aged 35-49 years with alopecia areata. Some clones in this sample may be carry-over from other donors' samples. The V gene is TRBV20-1, the J gene TRBJ2-1; no firm D call. CDR3 loop: CSAIATTSYNEQFF. Written as DNA, the CDR3 is TGCAGTGCAATAGCCACCACCTCCTACAATGAGCAGTTCTTC.